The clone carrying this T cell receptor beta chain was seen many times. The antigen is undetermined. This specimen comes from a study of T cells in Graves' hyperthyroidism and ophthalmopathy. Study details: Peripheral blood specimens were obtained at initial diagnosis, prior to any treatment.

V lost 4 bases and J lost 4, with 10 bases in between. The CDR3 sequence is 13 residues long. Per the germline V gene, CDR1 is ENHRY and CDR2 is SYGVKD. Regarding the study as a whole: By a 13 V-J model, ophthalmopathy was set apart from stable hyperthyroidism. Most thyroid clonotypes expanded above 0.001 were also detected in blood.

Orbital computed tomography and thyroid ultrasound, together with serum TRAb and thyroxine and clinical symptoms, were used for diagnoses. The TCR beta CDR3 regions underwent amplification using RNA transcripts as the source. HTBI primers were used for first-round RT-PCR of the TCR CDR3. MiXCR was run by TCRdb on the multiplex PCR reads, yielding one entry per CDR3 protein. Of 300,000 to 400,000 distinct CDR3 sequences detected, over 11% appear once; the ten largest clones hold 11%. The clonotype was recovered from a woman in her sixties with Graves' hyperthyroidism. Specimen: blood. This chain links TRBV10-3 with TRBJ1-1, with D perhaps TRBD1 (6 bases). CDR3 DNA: TGTGCCATCAGTGGGGGGGGCGGCACTGAAGCTTTCTTT. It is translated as CAISGGGGTEAFF.